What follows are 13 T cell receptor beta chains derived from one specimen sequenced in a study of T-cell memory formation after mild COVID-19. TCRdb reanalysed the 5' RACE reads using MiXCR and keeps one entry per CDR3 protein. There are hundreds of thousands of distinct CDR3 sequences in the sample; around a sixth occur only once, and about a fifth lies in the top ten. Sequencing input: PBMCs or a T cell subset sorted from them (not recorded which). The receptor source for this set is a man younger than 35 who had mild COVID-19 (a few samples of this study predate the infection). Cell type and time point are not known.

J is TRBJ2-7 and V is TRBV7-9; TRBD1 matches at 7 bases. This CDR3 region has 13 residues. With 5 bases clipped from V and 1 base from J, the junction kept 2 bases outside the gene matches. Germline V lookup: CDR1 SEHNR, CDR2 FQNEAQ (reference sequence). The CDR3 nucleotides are TGTGCCAGCAGCGGGACAGATTCCTACGAGCAGTACGTC. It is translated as CASSGTDSYEQYV.

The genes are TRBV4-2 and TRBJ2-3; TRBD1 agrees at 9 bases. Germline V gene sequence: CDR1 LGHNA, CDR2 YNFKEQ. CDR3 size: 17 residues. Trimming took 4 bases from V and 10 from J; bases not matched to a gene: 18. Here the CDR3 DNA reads TGTGCCAGCAGCCTCCCTGGGGGGGGGGATGGGACAGGGCCGCAGTATTTT. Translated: CASSLPGGGDGTGPQYF.

CDR3 region: CASSLGQGARDGYTF. CDR3 sequence (DNA): TGTGCCAGCAGCCTCGGACAGGGGGCAAGGGATGGCTACACCTTC. The chain joins TRBV6-6 to TRBJ1-2; 11 bases are shared with TRBD1. Germline V CDR1 and CDR2: MNHNY, SVGAGI (reference sequence). Trimming at V came to 6 bases and at J to 6 bases, leaving 9 bases not matched to a gene. The CDR3 contains 15 residues.

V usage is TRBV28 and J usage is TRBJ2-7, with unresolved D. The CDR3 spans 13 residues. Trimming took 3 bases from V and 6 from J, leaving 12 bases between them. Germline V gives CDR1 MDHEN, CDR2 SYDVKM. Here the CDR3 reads CASSFGLISEQYV. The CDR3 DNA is TGTGCCAGCAGTTTCGGGTTGATCAGCGAGCAGTACGTC.

CDR3: CASSQDSVSGNTIYF. CDR3 DNA: TGCGCCAGCAGCCAAGATTCAGTCTCTGGAAACACCATATATTTT. The chain joins TRBV4-3 to TRBJ1-3; D gene uncertain. The CDR3 extends over 15 amino acids. Per germline, CDR1 LGHNA and CDR2 YSLEER. V was cut by 0 bases and J by 0 bases, with 6 bases left in between.

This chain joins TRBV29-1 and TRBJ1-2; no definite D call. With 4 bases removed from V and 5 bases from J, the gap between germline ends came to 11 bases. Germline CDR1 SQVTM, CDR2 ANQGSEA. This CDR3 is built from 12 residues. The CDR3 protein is CSVAGEGYGYTF. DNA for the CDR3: TGCAGCGTTGCAGGCGAAGGGTATGGCTACACCTTC.

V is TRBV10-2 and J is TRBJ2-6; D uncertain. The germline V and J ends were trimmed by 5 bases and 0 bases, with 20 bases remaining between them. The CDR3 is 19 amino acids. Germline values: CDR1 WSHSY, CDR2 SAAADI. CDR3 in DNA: TGCGCCAGCAGTCGGGTAGGGTTCGGCCAGAGCTCTGGGGCCAACGTCCTGACTTTC. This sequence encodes CASSRVGFGQSSGANVLTF.

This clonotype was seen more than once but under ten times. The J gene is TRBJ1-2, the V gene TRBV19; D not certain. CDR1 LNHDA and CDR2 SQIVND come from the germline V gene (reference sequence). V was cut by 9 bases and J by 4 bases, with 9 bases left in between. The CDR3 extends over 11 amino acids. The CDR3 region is CASRRAYGYTF. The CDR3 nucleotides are TGTGCCAGCCGCCGGGCCTATGGCTACACCTTC.

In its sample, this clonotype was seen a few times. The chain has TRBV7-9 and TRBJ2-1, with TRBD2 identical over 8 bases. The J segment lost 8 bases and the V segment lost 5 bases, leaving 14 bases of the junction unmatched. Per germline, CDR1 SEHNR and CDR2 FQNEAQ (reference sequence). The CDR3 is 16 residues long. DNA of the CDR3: TGTGCCAGCAGCCAGGCGTATACGGGGGGGCTTGATGAGCAGTTCTTC. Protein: CASSQAYTGGLDEQFF.

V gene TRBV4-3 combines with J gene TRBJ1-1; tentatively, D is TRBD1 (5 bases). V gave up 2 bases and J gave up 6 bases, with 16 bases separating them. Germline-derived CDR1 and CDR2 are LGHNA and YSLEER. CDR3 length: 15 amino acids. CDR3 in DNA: TGCGCCAGCAGCCAATCCGGGACCATCGGGGCTGAAGCTTTCTTT. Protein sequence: CASSQSGTIGAEAFF.

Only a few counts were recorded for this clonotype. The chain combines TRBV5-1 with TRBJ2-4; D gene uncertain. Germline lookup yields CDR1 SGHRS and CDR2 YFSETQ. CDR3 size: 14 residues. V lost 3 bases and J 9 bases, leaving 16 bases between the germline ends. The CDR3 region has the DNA TGCGCCAGCAGCTCAGACGCTAATGTAGGCATTCAGTACTTC. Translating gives CASSSDANVGIQYF.

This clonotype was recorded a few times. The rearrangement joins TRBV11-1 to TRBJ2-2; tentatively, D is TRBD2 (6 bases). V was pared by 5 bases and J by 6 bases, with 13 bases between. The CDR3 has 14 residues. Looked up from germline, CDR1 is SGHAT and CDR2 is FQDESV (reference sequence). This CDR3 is CASSPRLVAGELFF. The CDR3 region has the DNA TGTGCCAGCAGCCCAAGACTAGTTGCCGGGGAGCTGTTTTTT.

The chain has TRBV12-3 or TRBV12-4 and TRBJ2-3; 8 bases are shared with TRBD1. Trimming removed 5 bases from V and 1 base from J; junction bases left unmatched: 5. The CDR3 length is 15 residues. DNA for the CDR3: TGTGCCAGCAGTGCTCAGGGGGCGCGCACAGATACGCAGTATTTT. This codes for CASSAQGARTDTQYF.